The clone carrying this TCR beta chain has a handful of counts. This same CDR3 is encoded by further DNA sequences in the sample. The V gene's germline CDR1 is SGHRS and CDR2 YFSETQ. CDR3 length: 13 amino acids. V lost 0 bases and J 2 bases, leaving 5 bases between the germline ends. The sample comes from a study of shared clonotypes between healthy human individuals. Data came from immunoSEQ multiplex PCR; TCRdb stores just in-frame clones and leaves some out. The data show a few million clones, 85% to 95% seen once. CD4+ cells yielded CD45RA+ naive and CD45RA-negative memory subsets. The TCR originated in a man aged 18 to 30 in good health. Some clones in this sample may be carry-over from other donors' samples. The sequencing sample was made of naive CD4+ T cells from PBMCs. The subset was: CD45RA+ positively selected. The chain carries TRBV5-1 and TRBJ2-5; the D is unclear. CDR3 in DNA: TGCGCCAGCAGCTTGGGTCAGCAAGAGACCCAGTACTTC. Translating it yields CASSLGQQETQYF. The full variable domain, with the rest looked up from reference TRBV5-1 and TRBJ2-5, is KAGVTQTPRYLIKTRGQQVTLSCSPISGHRSVSWYQQTPGQGLQFLFEYFSETQRNKGNFPGRFSGRQFSNSRSEMNVSTLELGDSALYLCASSLGQQETQYFGPGTRLLVL.